Following are 30 T cell receptor beta chains from one sample sequenced in a study of T-cell memory formation after mild COVID-19 (dated by TCRdb to about 2021). The receptor library was made with 5' RACE. Sequencing was performed on an Illumina NovaSeq 6000. In TCRdb, the public reads were trimmed at Q25 with fastp and aligned with MiXCR, with productive beta chains retained. Identical CDR3 proteins give one entry, which carries the most common genes and DNA. The sample table lists roughly 560,000 distinct CDR3 sequences, just over 20% of them with a count of one. Around 13% of the sample goes to the ten largest clones. The specimen sequenced was PBMCs or a T cell subset sorted from them (not recorded which). These receptors were collected from an adult woman who had mild COVID-19 (a few samples of this study predate the infection). The sample titles of this study are shuffled in the database, so cell type and time point are left out; the donor was told from shared clones.

In its sample, this clonotype was seen a few times. The chain recombines TRBV29-1 with TRBJ1-2, with 9 bases identical to TRBD1. CDR3 size: 15 residues. Germline CDR1 is SQVTM and CDR2 is ANQGSEA. Losses at the gene ends were 4 bases for V and 4 bases for J; bases not matched to a gene: 10. The CDR3 loop is CSVASGTGYTYGYTF. The CDR3 DNA reads as TGCAGCGTTGCCTCCGGGACAGGGTACACCTATGGCTACACCTTC.

This chain links TRBV11-2 with TRBJ1-1; no definite D call. This CDR3 contains 15 residues. The germline V and J ends were trimmed by 5 bases and 0 bases, with 13 bases remaining between them. Germline V gene data show CDR1 as SGHAT and CDR2 as FQNNGV. In nucleotides, the CDR3 is TGTGCCAGCAGCCGCACCCTACAAGTGAACACTGAAGCTTTCTTT. This encodes CASSRTLQVNTEAFF.

This sequence joins TRBV27 and TRBJ2-3; 11 bases match TRBD2. Per the germline V gene, CDR1 is MNHEY and CDR2 is SMNVEV (reference sequence). V shed 0 bases and J 2 bases; nucleotides not matched to a gene: 10. This CDR3 spans 19 amino acids. The CDR3 loop reads CASSLSAPSGGSNTDTQYF. The CDR3, as DNA: TGTGCCAGCAGTTTATCGGCCCCTAGCGGGGGGTCCAACACAGATACGCAGTATTTT.

This clonotype was seen a few times. This sequence joins TRBV7-3 and TRBJ2-1, with D perhaps matching TRBD2 (6 bases). The V and J ends lost 5 bases and 4 bases respectively, with 18 bases between them. Germline-derived CDR1 and CDR2 are SGHTA and FQGTGA. The CDR3 has 16 amino acids. CDR3 region: CASSRQSGSYYNEQFF. Written as DNA, the CDR3 is TGTGCCAGCAGCCGGCAGAGCGGGTCTTATTACAATGAGCAGTTCTTC.

This clonotype was observed a few times. This chain uses TRBV6-5 with TRBJ2-6; perhaps TRBD1 as D (5 bases). The ends were cut back, 5 bases at V and 0 bases at J, with 14 bases in the middle. CDR3 length: 17 residues. Germline V gives CDR1 MNHEY, CDR2 SVGAGI. CDR3 sequence (DNA): TGTGCCAGCAGTACCAGGGCCCTGGCCTCTGGGGCCAACGTCCTGACTTTC. Translating it yields CASSTRALASGANVLTF.

This chain links TRBV5-1 with TRBJ2-2; 9 bases fit TRBD2. The V segment lost 2 bases and the J segment 4 bases; nucleotides outside the gene matches: 12. Germline lookup yields CDR1 SGHRS and CDR2 YFSETQ. There are 18 residues in the CDR3. CDR3 in amino acids: CASSFGPAGGGVTGELFF. The CDR3 DNA follows: TGCGCCAGCAGCTTCGGCCCAGCGGGAGGAGGGGTCACCGGGGAGCTGTTTTTT.

This clonotype was seen a handful of times. V is TRBV5-4 and J is TRBJ1-1; no clear D. Germline V gene data show CDR1 as SGHNT and CDR2 as YYREEE (reference sequence). V was clipped by 4 bases and J by 6 bases, with 13 bases between them. The CDR3 runs to 13 residues. This chain's CDR3 is CASSGPFPAEAFF. Here the CDR3 DNA reads TGTGCCAGCAGCGGACCCTTCCCAGCTGAAGCTTTCTTT.

This clonotype was found a few times. This sequence joins TRBV12-3 or TRBV12-4 and TRBJ1-2; D gene ambiguous. CDR3 length: 14 amino acids. The ends were cut back, 7 bases at V and 8 bases at J, with 20 bases in the middle. CDR3 DNA: TGTGCCAGCAATCCGGGAGACAAGATGAGAGGCTACACCTTC. This gives the protein CASNPGDKMRGYTF.

In its sample, this clonotype was seen a few times. The CDR3 nucleotides are TGCAGTGCTGAAGGGCAGAACTACGAGCAGTACTTC. As protein: CSAEGQNYEQYF. This chain uses TRBV20-1 with TRBJ2-7; D is uncertain. The V and J ends lost 5 bases and 3 bases respectively, with 11 bases between them. Germline assignment: CDR1 DFQATT and CDR2 SNEGSKA (reference sequence). The CDR3 length is 12 residues.

The table lists this clonotype with a few counts. V is TRBV7-9 and J is TRBJ2-1; D tentatively fits TRBD1 or TRBD2 (5 bases each). From germline, CDR1 is SEHNR and CDR2 FQNEAQ (reference sequence). V lost 5 bases and J lost 8, with 13 bases in between. CDR3 length: 13 residues. The chain's CDR3 is CASSPDRDDEQFF. CDR3 in DNA: TGTGCCAGCAGCCCCGATAGGGACGATGAGCAGTTCTTC. Based on the CDR3 plus reference TRBV7-9 and TRBJ2-1, the full variable domain is DTGVSQNPRHKITKRGQNVTFRCDPISEHNRLYWYRQTLGQGPEFLTYFQNEAQLEKSRLLSDRFSAERPKGSFSTLEIQRTEQGDSAMYLCASSPDRDDEQFFGPGTRLTVL.

With regard to this clonotype: It may be a read error: a sequence one base away is much more abundant. The rearrangement links TRBV5-1 to TRBJ2-3, with 12 positions matching TRBD1. This CDR3 has 15 amino acids. Germline V gene lookup returns CDR1 SGHRS and CDR2 YFSETQ. Trimming removed 4 bases from V and 4 bases from J; junction bases left unmatched: 4. CDR3 nucleotide sequence: TGCGCCAGCAGCACGGGACAGGGGGCAGCAGATACGCAGTATTTT. Protein product: CASSTGQGAADTQYF.

This chain links TRBV4-3 with TRBJ1-1; a weak D match, TRBD1 (5 bases). CDR3 size: 16 residues. CDR1 and CDR2 from the germline V gene are LGHNA and YSLEER. V gave up 0 bases and J gave up 0 bases, with 11 bases separating them. The CDR3 DNA reads TGCGCCAGCAGCCAAGAGAAGGGGACGGTGAACACTGAAGCTTTCTTT. This encodes CASSQEKGTVNTEAFF.

With regard to this clonotype: One end of the junction fails to match germline, which may point to a read error. The chain has TRBV7-8 and TRBJ2-5; maybe TRBD2 (6 bases). The length of the CDR3 is 14 residues. Germline V CDR1 and CDR2: SGHVS, FQNEAQ. DNA of the CDR3: TGTGCCAGCAGCTCAGGGAGGCTGGAAGAGACCAAGTACTTC. This encodes CASSSGRLEETKYF.

The J gene is TRBJ1-5, the V gene TRBV20-1; perhaps TRBD1 as D (5 bases). V was pared by 3 bases and J by 4 bases, with 19 bases between. CDR1 and CDR2 (germline): DFQATT, SNEGSKA (reference sequence). The CDR3 spans 16 residues. The CDR3 sequence: CSASASGMYGNQPQHF. CDR3 bases: TGCAGTGCTAGTGCGTCAGGGATGTATGGAAATCAGCCCCAGCATTTT.

V gene TRBV11-2 combines with J gene TRBJ2-7; TRBD2 matches 7 bases. This CDR3 is built from 15 residues. The V gene end was trimmed by 4 bases and the J gene end by 6 bases; junction bases not matched to a gene: 12. Germline CDR1 is SGHAT and CDR2 is FQNNGV. CDR3 protein: CASSSVRLSGGEQYF. The CDR3 region has the DNA TGTGCCAGCAGCTCCGTTAGGCTTTCGGGGGGCGAGCAGTACTTC. The whole variable domain, filled in from reference TRBV11-2 and TRBJ2-7, reads EAGVAQSPRYKIIEKRQSVAFWCNPISGHATLYWYQQILGQGPKLLIQFQNNGVVDDSQLPKDRFSAERLKGVDSTLKIQPAKLEDSAVYLCASSSVRLSGGEQYFGPGTRLTVT.

This clonotype has only a few counts. This chain connects TRBV7-2 to TRBJ2-1; 8 bases align to TRBD1. With V trimmed by 0 bases and J by 2 bases, 6 bases remained unmatched. The germline gives CDR1 SGHTA, CDR2 FQGNSA. The CDR3 extends over 17 amino acids. The CDR3 nucleotides read TGTGCCAGCAGCTTAGCGGGGACAGGAGGGACCTACAATGAGCAGTTCTTC. It translates to CASSLAGTGGTYNEQFF.

This rearrangement joins TRBV27 to TRBJ1-5; D is unclear. Deletions cut 5 bases from V and 7 bases from J, with 12 bases between. This CDR3 has 13 residues. Germline values: CDR1 MNHEY, CDR2 SMNVEV (reference sequence). The CDR3 DNA reads as TGTGCCAGCAGTGTGGTTGCGGGCCAGCCCCAGCATTTT. Protein sequence: CASSVVAGQPQHF.

The chain carries TRBV14 and TRBJ2-2; no clear D. Deletions cut 5 bases from V and 5 bases from J, with 9 bases between. The CDR3 covers 13 residues. Germline V gene data show CDR1 as SGHDN and CDR2 as FVKESK. DNA of the CDR3: TGTGCCAGCAGCAACCGTGGAACCGGGGAGCTGTTTTTT. It codes for CASSNRGTGELFF.

The V and J genes are TRBV7-9 and TRBJ1-2; the D gene is possibly TRBD1 (5 bases). Looked up from germline, CDR1 is SEHNR and CDR2 is FQNEAQ (reference sequence). Trimming pared 0 bases from V and 4 bases from J, leaving 9 bases between. The CDR3 is 14 amino acids. The CDR3 bases are TGTGCCAGCAGCTTAGCGCTAACAGGCTATGGCTACACCTTC. It translates to CASSLALTGYGYTF.

This clonotype was seen more than once but under ten times. The CDR3 loop is CASSQAEGQNYGYTF. The CDR3 region has the DNA TGCGCCAGCAGCCAAGCTGAGGGACAGAACTATGGCTACACCTTC. J is TRBJ1-2 and V is TRBV4-1, with 7 nucleotides matching TRBD1. There are 15 residues in the CDR3. After removal of 1 base from V and 2 bases from J, the junction contained 4 bases not matched to a gene. Germline V CDR1 and CDR2: MGHRA, YSYEKL.

This chain connects TRBV7-2 to TRBJ1-2, with no clear D. V was trimmed by 5 bases and J by 3 bases, leaving 10 bases between them. This CDR3 has 13 amino acids. In germline, CDR1 is SGHTA, CDR2 FQGNSA. This chain's CDR3 is CASSRSRDYGYTF. Written as DNA, the CDR3 is TGTGCCAGCAGCCGTTCTAGGGACTATGGCTACACCTTC.

V gene TRBV5-1 combines with J gene TRBJ1-1; weak D call: TRBD1 (5 bases). The CDR3 runs 14 residues. Germline values: CDR1 SGHRS, CDR2 YFSETQ. V was trimmed by 7 bases and J by 4 bases, leaving 17 bases between them. The CDR3: CASGWGVGFTEAFF. CDR3 in DNA: TGCGCCAGCGGTTGGGGGGTCGGGTTCACTGAAGCTTTCTTT.

The sample holds a few counts of this clonotype. The V gene is TRBV11-2, the J gene TRBJ2-3; the match to TRBD2 covers 10 bases. Trimming cost V 1 base and J 0 bases; bases outside gene matches: 1. The CDR3 covers 16 residues. Germline lookup yields CDR1 SGHAT and CDR2 FQNNGV. CDR3 loop: CASSLASGGSTDTQYF. CDR3 nucleotides: TGTGCCAGCAGCTTAGCTAGCGGGGGCAGCACAGATACGCAGTATTTT.

The rearrangement joins TRBV5-1 to TRBJ2-5; 8 bases are shared with TRBD2. CDR1 is SGHRS, CDR2 YFSETQ, per germline. Trimming removed 3 bases from V and 0 bases from J; junction bases left unmatched: 4. The CDR3 runs to 15 residues. The CDR3 loop reads CASSWTGGYQETQYF. DNA for the CDR3: TGCGCCAGCAGCTGGACGGGGGGGTACCAAGAGACCCAGTACTTC.

This clonotype was picked up a small number of times. This chain joins TRBV5-1 and TRBJ1-5; 9 bases are shared with TRBD1. The CDR3 spans 15 residues. After removal of 3 bases from V and 0 bases from J, the junction contained 1 base not matched to a gene. CDR1 and CDR2 from the germline V gene are SGHRS and YFSETQ. The CDR3 reads CASSWTGDSNQPQHF. The CDR3 DNA reads as TGCGCCAGCAGCTGGACAGGGGATAGCAATCAGCCCCAGCATTTT.

The table lists this clonotype with a few counts. V is TRBV5-1 and J is TRBJ2-2; D is unresolved. The CDR3 has 14 amino acids. V was trimmed by 0 bases and J by 6 bases, leaving 9 bases between them. Germline CDR1 is SGHRS and CDR2 is YFSETQ. This CDR3 is CASSLGSVSGELFF. CDR3 sequence (DNA): TGCGCCAGCAGCTTGGGATCGGTATCCGGGGAGCTGTTTTTT.

Only a few counts were recorded for this clonotype. This chain joins TRBV29-1 and TRBJ1-1; D not certain. V lost 1 base and J 7 bases, leaving 13 bases between the germline ends. The CDR3 spans 13 residues. CDR1 is SQVTM, CDR2 ANQGSEA, per germline. DNA of the CDR3: TGCAGCGTTGAAGCAAACTATGCCGTTGAAGCTTTCTTT. Translated, it gives CSVEANYAVEAFF.

This clonotype was recorded a few times. The V gene is TRBV20-1, the J gene TRBJ2-3; D is unresolved. Germline CDR1 reads DFQATT; CDR2 reads SNEGSKA (reference sequence). The V gene lost 6 bases and the J gene lost 1 base, with 14 bases spanning the gap. The CDR3 totals 14 residues. This chain's CDR3 is CSAGWGSRTDTQYF. Written as DNA, the CDR3 is TGCAGTGCCGGGTGGGGATCCCGCACAGATACGCAGTATTTT.

There are a few counts of this clonotype. The chain has TRBV7-2 and TRBJ2-3, with a tentative D call TRBD2 (6 bases). The CDR3 contains 13 residues. Trimming took 5 bases from V and 2 from J, leaving 8 bases between them. CDR1 and CDR2 from the germline V gene are SGHTA and FQGNSA. The CDR3 spells CASSPSVTDTQYF. Written as DNA, the CDR3 is TGTGCCAGCAGCCCTAGCGTCACAGATACGCAGTATTTT. Full variable domain (remainder filled in from reference TRBV7-2 and TRBJ2-3): GAGVSQSPSNKVTEKGKDVELRCDPISGHTALYWYRQSLGQGLEFLIYFQGNSAPDKSGLPSDRFSAERTGGSVSTLTIQRTQQEDSAVYLCASSPSVTDTQYFGPGTRLTVL.

The chain employs TRBV7-9 and TRBJ2-7; D gene uncertain. Germline CDR1 is SEHNR and CDR2 is FQNEAQ (reference sequence). Trimming pared 1 base from V and 0 bases from J, leaving 16 bases between. CDR3 size: 17 residues. CDR3 sequence reads: CASSLGARTTRSYEQYF. The CDR3 bases are TGTGCCAGCAGCTTAGGTGCGAGGACCACCCGCTCCTACGAGCAGTACTTC. Variable domain in full (rest from reference TRBV7-9 and TRBJ2-7): DTGVSQNPRHKITKRGQNVTFRCDPISEHNRLYWYRQTLGQGPEFLTYFQNEAQLEKSRLLSDRFSAERPKGSFSTLEIQRTEQGDSAMYLCASSLGARTTRSYEQYFGPGTRLTVT.